The sequence of this T cell receptor (beta chain) was determined in a study of cytomegalovirus exposure and HLA in healthy donors. Findings and caveats of the study: The majority of CMV-associated TCR beta chains were reported as apparently HLA-restricted in a later analysis.

About this clone: Its specificity is unknown.

With 60 Vbeta and 13 Jbeta primers, the PCR was carried out. Data came from immunoSEQ multiplex PCR; TCRdb stores just in-frame clones and leaves some out. The table has fewer than 250,000 clones, 70% to 90% seen once; the top ten hold around 2.8%. The CDR3 is 14 residues long. Trimming pared 2 bases from V and 1 base from J, leaving 8 bases between. CDR1 is MNHEY and CDR2 is SMNVEV in the germline V gene (reference sequence). V is TRBV27 and J is TRBJ1-2; the D gene is possibly TRBD1 (5 bases). The specimen was PBMCs. The receptor comes from a man under 40 in good health and CMV-seronegative. Here the CDR3 DNA reads TGTGCCAGCAGTTTAAAAGGGGTTAACTATGGCTACACCTTC. Translating gives CASSLKGVNYGYTF.